This T cell receptor beta chain was profiled in a study of blood T cell repertoires in COVID-19. Repertoires were generated with immunoSEQ multiplex PCR, while TCRdb's copy carries only in-frame clones and drops some. The table records 350,000 or so clones, approximately 89% of them present only once. V lost 6 bases, J lost 6 bases, and 12 bases stayed unmatched. The CDR3 covers 15 residues. Germline assignment: CDR1 SEHNR and CDR2 FQNEAQ (reference sequence). The sequence came from a woman aged 60-75 years with COVID-19, enrolled during active disease. This sequence joins TRBV7-9 and TRBJ2-3; 7 bases are shared with TRBD2. The sequenced sample consisted of peripheral blood. CDR3 amino acids: CASSLPTSISDTQYF. The CDR3 bases are TGTGCCAGCAGTTTACCGACTAGCATTTCGGATACGCAGTATTTT.